Included here is one T cell receptor (beta chain) sequence, with context. Its target is unknown. The PCR contained 60 Vbeta and 13 Jbeta primers. The protocol was immunoSEQ multiplex PCR, while the TCRdb copy is restricted to in-frame clones and leaves out a portion. The table has more than 150,000 clones, about four fifths seen once. The sample is drawn from a study of cytomegalovirus exposure and HLA in healthy donors. The V segment lost 4 bases and the J segment 2 bases; nucleotides outside the gene matches: 10. The germline gives CDR1 SNHLY, CDR2 FYNNEI. CDR3 length: 17 amino acids. Whole-study findings and limits: Most TCR sequences were rare, but some public TCRs occurred in many donors.

This sequence joins TRBV2 and TRBJ1-3; TRBD1 aligns across 8 bases. Material: PBMCs. The TCR comes from a woman aged 30 to 39 in good health and CMV-seronegative. Here the CDR3 reads CASSGGRGLNAGNTIYF. CDR3 DNA sequence: TGTGCCAGCAGTGGGGGCAGGGGGCTGAATGCTGGAAACACCATATATTTT.